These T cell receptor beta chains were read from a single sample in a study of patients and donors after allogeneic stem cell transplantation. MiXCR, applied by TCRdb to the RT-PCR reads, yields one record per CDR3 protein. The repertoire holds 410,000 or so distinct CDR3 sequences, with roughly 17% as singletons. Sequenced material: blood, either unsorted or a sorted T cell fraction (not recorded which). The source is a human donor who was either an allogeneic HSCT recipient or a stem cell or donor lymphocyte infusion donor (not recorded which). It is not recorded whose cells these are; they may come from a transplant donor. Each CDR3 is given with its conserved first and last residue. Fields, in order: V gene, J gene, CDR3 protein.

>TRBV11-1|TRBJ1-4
CASSLADPPAGKLFF
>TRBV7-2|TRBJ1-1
CASSLVGRGNTEAFF
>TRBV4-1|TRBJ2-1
CASSQASQSSYNEQFF
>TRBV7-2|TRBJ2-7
CASSPTSGKAAYEQYF
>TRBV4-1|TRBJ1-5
CASSQDEQFQPQHF
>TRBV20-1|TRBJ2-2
CSVGSGRGTGELFF
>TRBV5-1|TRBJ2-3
CATNPTGGRADTQYF
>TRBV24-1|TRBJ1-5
CATSDSGTDSNQPQHF
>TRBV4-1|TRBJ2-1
CASSFNSGGSYNEQFF
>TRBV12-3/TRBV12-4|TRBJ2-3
CASSLSPNTQYF
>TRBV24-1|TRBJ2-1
CATSGLNEQFF
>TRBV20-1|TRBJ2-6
CSASRDRGSGANVLTF
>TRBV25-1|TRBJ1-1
CASSELFRTEAFF
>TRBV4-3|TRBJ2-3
CASSQKIPGLAGDNTDTQYF
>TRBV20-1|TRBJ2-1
CSAQGLDRPNPWDEQFF
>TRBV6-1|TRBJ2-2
CASSPRTPAAGELFF
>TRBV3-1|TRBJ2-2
CASSRTSGGATGELFF
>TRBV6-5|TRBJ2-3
CASSYRGRGDTQYF
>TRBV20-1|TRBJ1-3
CSARVLSGNTIYF
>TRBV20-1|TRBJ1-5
CSARSPLGPNQPQHF
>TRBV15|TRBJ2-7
CATSKFARDEQYF
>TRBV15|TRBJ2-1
CATSRDQGATRGNEQFF
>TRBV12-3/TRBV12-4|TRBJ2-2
CASRESPGELFF
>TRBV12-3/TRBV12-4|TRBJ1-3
CGRGGDSGNTIYF
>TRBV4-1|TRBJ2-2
CASSHPGLASGGVTGELFF
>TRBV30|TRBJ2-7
CAWSAGGVNEQYF
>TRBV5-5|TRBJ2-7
CASSSGQTLFGEQYF
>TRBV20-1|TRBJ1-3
CSARGYRGNTIYF
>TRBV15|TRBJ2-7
CATSGDLRDAYEQYF
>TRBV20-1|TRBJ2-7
CSASDRVYEQYF
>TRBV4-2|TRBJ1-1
CASSHEPTGTSLLTEAFF
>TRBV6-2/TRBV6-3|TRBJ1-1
CSSSYSTEAFF